The rows below give T cell receptor beta chains drawn from one sample of a study of cytomegalovirus exposure and HLA in healthy donors. The table came from immunoSEQ multiplex PCR; TCRdb's copy has only in-frame clones and leaves some out. The sample lists about 78,000 clones; around 81% were seen once. The sequenced sample was PBMCs. All receptors come from a male donor in good health and CMV-seronegative. Each CDR3 is given with its conserved first and last residue. The order of the fields is J gene, V gene, D gene, clone size, CDR3 DNA, CDR3 protein. The D gene is left open where the match is weak. Only part of the rows carry a size: once, few, many, or a class if the clone is expanded.

TRBJ1-1,TRBV2,TRBD1,NA,TGTGCCAGCAGTGAAGAGACAGGGTGGACTGAAGCTTTCTTT,CASSEETGWTEAFF
TRBJ2-4,TRBV6-1,TRBD1,NA,TGTGCCAGCAGTGAACTCGGACAGGGCGACATTCAGTACTTC,CASSELGQGDIQYF
TRBJ2-7,TRBV7-9,TRBD1,NA,TGTGCCAGCAGTCTTGAACCGGGGACAGGCGCCTACGAGCAGTACTTC,CASSLEPGTGAYEQYF
TRBJ1-2,TRBV6-1,NA,NA,TGTGCCAGCAGTTGGGCCAGGGATGTTTCTGGCTACACCTTC,CASSWARDVSGYTF
TRBJ1-1,TRBV5-4,TRBD1,NA,TGTGCCAGCAGCTTGGGGGGGACAGGGGGCCGGGTGGGCACTGAAGCTTTCTTT,CASSLGGTGGRVGTEAFF
TRBJ2-3,TRBV5-1,TRBD1,NA,TGCGCCAGCAGCTTCCGGGACAGGACTAGCACAGATACGCAGTATTTT,CASSFRDRTSTDTQYF
TRBJ2-7,TRBV27,NA,NA,TGTGCCAGCAAAGGACAAGTCGCCTACGAGCAGTACTTC,CASKGQVAYEQYF
TRBJ1-4,TRBV19,NA,NA,TGTGCCAGTAGTATGATTGGTGGCCCAACTAATGAAAAACTGTTTTTT,CASSMIGGPTNEKLFF
TRBJ1-4,TRBV27,NA,NA,TGTGCCAGCAGTCACCAGGGATTGTATGAAAAACTGTTTTTT,CASSHQGLYEKLFF
TRBJ2-6,TRBV9,TRBD1,NA,TGTGCCAGCAGCCCACGAGGGACAGGGGGTAGGTCTGGGGCCAACGTCCTGACTTTC,CASSPRGTGGRSGANVLTF
TRBJ1-2,TRBV7-2,NA,once,TGTGCCAGCAGCTTAATCCGGGGGGCCGTAGTCTATGGCTACACCTTC,CASSLIRGAVVYGYTF
TRBJ2-7,TRBV2,TRBD2,once,TGTGCCAGCAGTGGGAGCGGGAGTTTAAGCGAGCAGTACTTC,CASSGSGSLSEQYF
TRBJ2-5,TRBV9,TRBD2,NA,TGTGCCAGCAGCGCCCTTCCCGGGACTAGCGGGTACCAAGAGACCCAGTACTTC,CASSALPGTSGYQETQYF
TRBJ2-7,TRBV29-1,TRBD1,NA,TGCAGCGTTGGAGGGACAGGCCCCCACGAGCAGTACTTC,CSVGGTGPHEQYF
TRBJ1-5,TRBV30,TRBD1,NA,TGTGCCTGGACACCGGGACAGAGCAATCAGCCCCAGCATTTT,CAWTPGQSNQPQHF
TRBJ2-3,TRBV4-2,NA,once,TGTGCCAGCAGCCGACTAGGTACAGATACGCAGTATTTT,CASSRLGTDTQYF